The entry below gives a single TCR beta chain sequence along with its context. The sample is drawn from a study of control samples from healthy donors and cancer patients. Produced via immunoSEQ multiplex PCR; TCRdb's table is partial and in-frame only. The table includes over 150,000 clones, 85% to 95% detected once. This CDR3 comprises 14 residues. Per germline, CDR1 SGHVS and CDR2 FQNEAQ. V lost 4 bases to trimming and J lost 11 bases, with 20 bases between them. The sequenced sample was blood. V gene TRBV7-8 combines with J gene TRBJ1-1, with a tentative D call TRBD1 (5 bases). This TCR derives from a young woman in good health. In nucleotides, the CDR3 is TGTGCCAGCAGCTACTATCCGACAGTTTTTGTTGCTTTCTTT. As protein: CASSYYPTVFVAFF.